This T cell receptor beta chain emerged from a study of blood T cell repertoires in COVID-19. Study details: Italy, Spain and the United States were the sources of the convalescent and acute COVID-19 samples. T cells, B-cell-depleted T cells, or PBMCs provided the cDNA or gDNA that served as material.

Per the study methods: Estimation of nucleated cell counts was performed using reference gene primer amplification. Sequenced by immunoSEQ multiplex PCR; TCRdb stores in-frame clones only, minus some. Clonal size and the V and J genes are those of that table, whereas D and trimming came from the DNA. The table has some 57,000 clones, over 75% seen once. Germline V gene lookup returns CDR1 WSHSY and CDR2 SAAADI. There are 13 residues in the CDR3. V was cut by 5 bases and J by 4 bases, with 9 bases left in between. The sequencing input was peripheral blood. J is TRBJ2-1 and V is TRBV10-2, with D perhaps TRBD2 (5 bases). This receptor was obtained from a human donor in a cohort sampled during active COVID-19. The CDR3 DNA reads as TGCGCCAGCAGTCTCGGACTGTACAATGAGCAGTTCTTC. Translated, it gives CASSLGLYNEQFF.